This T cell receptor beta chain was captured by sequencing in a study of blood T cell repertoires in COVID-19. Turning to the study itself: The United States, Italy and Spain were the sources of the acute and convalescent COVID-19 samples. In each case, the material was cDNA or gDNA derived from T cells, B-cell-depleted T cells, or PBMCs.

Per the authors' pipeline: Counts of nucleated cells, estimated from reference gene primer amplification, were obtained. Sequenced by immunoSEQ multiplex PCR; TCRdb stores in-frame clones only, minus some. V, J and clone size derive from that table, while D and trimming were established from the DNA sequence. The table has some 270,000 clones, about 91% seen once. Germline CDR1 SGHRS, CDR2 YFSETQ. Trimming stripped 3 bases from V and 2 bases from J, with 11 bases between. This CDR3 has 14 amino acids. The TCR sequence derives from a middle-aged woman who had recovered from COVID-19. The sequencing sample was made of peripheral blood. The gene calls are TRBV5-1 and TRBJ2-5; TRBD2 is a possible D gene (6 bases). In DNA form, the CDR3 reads TGCGCCAGCAGCTCTCTTCGGGAGCAAGAGACCCAGTACTTC. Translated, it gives CASSSLREQETQYF.